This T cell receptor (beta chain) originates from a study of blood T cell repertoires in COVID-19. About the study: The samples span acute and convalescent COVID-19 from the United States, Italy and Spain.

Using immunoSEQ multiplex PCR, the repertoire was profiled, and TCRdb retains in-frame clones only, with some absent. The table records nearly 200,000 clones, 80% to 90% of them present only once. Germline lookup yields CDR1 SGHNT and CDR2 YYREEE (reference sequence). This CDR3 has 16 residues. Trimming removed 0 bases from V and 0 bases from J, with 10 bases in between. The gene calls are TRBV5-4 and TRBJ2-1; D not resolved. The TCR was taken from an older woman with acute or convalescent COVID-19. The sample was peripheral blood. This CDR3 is CASSLAAPRSYNEQFF. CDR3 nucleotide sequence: TGTGCCAGCAGCTTGGCAGCGCCCCGCTCCTACAATGAGCAGTTCTTC.